The 31 T cell receptor beta chains presented below share a single source sample, sequenced in a study of monozygotic twins with inflammatory bowel disease. TCRdb derives one entry per CDR3 protein from the 5' RACE reads, leaving out DNA. The table lists some 170,000 distinct CDR3 sequences. Sequencing used blood. The receptors come from a human donor with ulcerative colitis or Crohn's disease, or a healthy co-twin of an affected twin (not recorded which).

This sequence joins TRBV6-2 or TRBV6-3 and TRBJ2-5. The length of the CDR3 is 12 residues. In germline, CDR1 is MNHEY, CDR2 SVGEGT. CDR3: CTSSYNSETQYF.

This chain links TRBV24-1 with TRBJ2-6; TCRdb's D call, TRBD2, is unchecked because there is no DNA. Germline V gene data show CDR1 as KGHDR and CDR2 as SFDVKD. This CDR3 is built from 20 residues. The CDR3 loop reads CATSASRGGGNRSGANVLTF.

The chain links TRBV28 to TRBJ2-1; TCRdb's assignment of TRBD2 cannot be checked, as there is no DNA. Germline lookup yields CDR1 MDHEN and CDR2 SYDVKM. The CDR3 runs to 19 residues. The CDR3: CASSLSGLAGLNLFNEQFF.

V and J are TRBV11-2 and TRBJ1-6; TCRdb selects TRBD1, and the lack of DNA leaves this call unchecked. The CDR3 contains 15 residues. CDR1 is SGHAT, CDR2 FQNNGV, per germline. Here the CDR3 reads CASSSSGQDNSPLHF.

The chain has TRBV5-1 and TRBJ2-6; TCRdb proposes TRBD2, but this gene call is untestable without DNA. The CDR3 length is 18 residues. Germline V gene lookup returns CDR1 SGHRS and CDR2 YFSETQ. This chain's CDR3 is CASSWTGTPSSGANVLTF. The full variable domain, rest sourced from reference TRBV5-1 and TRBJ2-6, is KAGVTQTPRYLIKTRGQQVTLSCSPISGHRSVSWYQQTPGQGLQFLFEYFSETQRNKGNFPGRFSGRQFSNSRSEMNVSTLELGDSALYLCASSWTGTPSSGANVLTFGAGSRLTVL.

The chain joins TRBV15 to TRBJ1-1. Germline lookup yields CDR1 LNHNV and CDR2 YYDKDF (reference sequence). The CDR3 runs 13 residues. The CDR3 sequence is CATSRDRHPEAFF.

The V call is TRBV5-8, the J call TRBJ2-7; TCRdb outputs TRBD1, but without DNA this stays unchecked. The length of the CDR3 is 14 residues. The germline V gene has CDR1 SGHTS and CDR2 YDEGEE. The CDR3 is CASSIAGTRDEQYF.

This sequence joins TRBV18 and TRBJ2-3; TCRdb's assignment of TRBD2 cannot be checked, as there is no DNA. This CDR3 contains 14 residues. The germline gives CDR1 KGHSH, CDR2 LQKENI. CDR3 loop: CASRVSGGPDTQYF. The variable domain in full, completed from reference TRBV18 and TRBJ2-3, reads NAGVMQNPRHLVRRRGQEARLRCSPMKGHSHVYWYRQLPEEGLKFMVYLQKENIIDESGMPKERFSAEFPKEGPSILRIQQVVRGDSAAYFCASRVSGGPDTQYFGPGTRLTVL.

The rearrangement links TRBV3-1 to TRBJ1-1; the TCRdb D gene call, TRBD1, has no DNA to confirm it. The CDR3 is 13 residues long. In germline, CDR1 is LGHDT, CDR2 YNNKEL (reference sequence). The chain's CDR3 is CASSPGAGTEAFF.

The V gene is TRBV28, the J gene TRBJ2-7; TCRdb's D gene call, TRBD1, goes unchecked for lack of DNA. This CDR3 is 14 amino acids long. Germline CDR1 and CDR2: MDHEN and SYDVKM. The CDR3 sequence is CASSFGQVSYGQYF.

The J gene is TRBJ1-5, the V gene TRBV5-1; with no DNA, the TCRdb D assignment of TRBD1 cannot be verified. The CDR3 is 15 amino acids. Germline CDR1 and CDR2: SGHRS and YFSETQ. The CDR3 loop is CASSPVGGGNQPQHF.

V is TRBV20-1 and J is TRBJ1-2. The length of the CDR3 is 11 residues. Germline CDR1 reads DFQATT; CDR2 reads SNEGSKA (reference sequence). The CDR3 protein is CSARGGGGYTF.

The chain carries TRBV5-6 and TRBJ1-1. The length of the CDR3 is 13 residues. Germline V lookup: CDR1 SGHDT, CDR2 YYEEEE. CDR3 loop: CASSLDRNTEAFF.

The chain joins TRBV6-1 to TRBJ1-1. CDR3 length: 14 amino acids. Germline CDR1 MNHNS, CDR2 SASEGT. CDR3 sequence reads: CASSEAGENTEAFF.

The chain has TRBV27 and TRBJ1-1; TCRdb lists TRBD1, though no DNA is available to test this call. The CDR3 length is 16 residues. Germline V gene sequence: CDR1 MNHEY, CDR2 SMNVEV (reference sequence). The CDR3 here is CASSFSQGEMYTEAFF.

The rearrangement uses TRBV7-8 and TRBJ2-2; TCRdb calls TRBD2, which cannot be checked without DNA. CDR3 length equals 18 residues. Germline CDR1 SGHVS, CDR2 FQNEAQ. CDR3 sequence: CASSYFGSSERPTGELFF.

The chain combines TRBV7-9 with TRBJ1-1; TCRdb outputs TRBD1, but without DNA this stays unchecked. Germline-derived CDR1 and CDR2 are SEHNR and FQNEAQ (reference sequence). The CDR3 sequence is 13 residues long. The CDR3: CASSSEQGPEAFF.

The chain joins TRBV29-1 to TRBJ2-1; the D call from TCRdb, TRBD2, cannot be confirmed without DNA. There are 14 residues in the CDR3. Germline V gene lookup returns CDR1 SQVTM and CDR2 ANQGSEA. CDR3 in amino acids: CSVGGASSYNEQFF.

The CDR3 region is CASSQSFSANTEAFF. The rearrangement joins TRBV4-3 to TRBJ1-1. Looked up from germline, CDR1 is LGHNA and CDR2 is YSLEER. CDR3 length: 15 amino acids.

The chain couples TRBV7-2 to TRBJ2-3; the D call of TRBD2 rests on TCRdb alone, since no DNA is present to check it. The CDR3 spans 14 residues. Germline lookup yields CDR1 SGHTA and CDR2 FQGNSA. CDR3 sequence: CASSRDWLRDTQYF.

V is TRBV5-4 and J is TRBJ2-3. The CDR3 spans 13 residues. CDR1 and CDR2 from the germline V gene are SGHNT and YYREEE (reference sequence). CDR3 loop: CASSKPSTDTQYF. The variable domain in full, with the rest retrieved from reference TRBV5-4 and TRBJ2-3, is ETGVTQSPTHLIKTRGQQVTLRCSSQSGHNTVSWYQQALGQGPQFIFQYYREEENGRGNFPPRFSGLQFPNYSSELNVNALELDDSALYLCASSKPSTDTQYFGPGTRLTVL.

V and J are TRBV28 and TRBJ2-2; lacking DNA, the TRBD2 call made by TCRdb goes unchecked. Germline values: CDR1 MDHEN, CDR2 SYDVKM. The CDR3 has 14 amino acids. Here the CDR3 reads CASQEGGYTGELFF. Full variable domain (rest looked up from reference TRBV28 and TRBJ2-2): DVKVTQSSRYLVKRTGEKVFLECVQDMDHENMFWYRQDPGLGLRLIYFSYDVKMKEKGDIPEGYSVSREKKERFSLILESASTNQTSMYLCASQEGGYTGELFFGEGSRLTVL.

The V gene is TRBV20-1, the J gene TRBJ2-1; TCRdb's D call, TRBD2, is unchecked because there is no DNA. CDR3 length equals 15 residues. Germline-derived CDR1 and CDR2 are DFQATT and SNEGSKA (reference sequence). The CDR3 loop is CSARPTSGGYNEQFF.

The chain is built from TRBV28 and TRBJ1-5. This CDR3 contains 14 residues. Germline V gives CDR1 MDHEN, CDR2 SYDVKM. The CDR3 loop reads CASRMGRWNQPQHF.

The chain recombines TRBV4-3 with TRBJ2-2; the D call of TRBD2 rests on TCRdb alone, since no DNA is present to check it. Germline V gene sequence: CDR1 LGHNA, CDR2 YSLEER. The CDR3 is 16 amino acids. This CDR3 is CASSRSPEYRAGELFF.

This chain uses TRBV29-1 with TRBJ2-1; checking the TCRdb D call of TRBD2 is not possible without DNA. Germline V lookup: CDR1 SQVTM, CDR2 ANQGSEA. This CDR3 is 11 amino acids long. CDR3 residues: CSVRLASEQFF.

The chain has TRBV16 and TRBJ1-1. Germline CDR1 and CDR2: KGHSY and FQNENV. The CDR3 has 13 residues. CDR3 loop: CASSSGWVTEAFF.

The rearrangement links TRBV6-4 to TRBJ2-7; TCRdb lists TRBD2, though no DNA is available to test this call. Germline-derived CDR1 and CDR2 are MRHNA and SNTAGT. CDR3 length: 16 amino acids. The CDR3 protein is CASSELTSPTVYEQYF.

The chain recombines TRBV5-4 with TRBJ1-1; TCRdb's assignment of TRBD1 cannot be checked, as there is no DNA. This CDR3 comprises 15 residues. Germline assignment: CDR1 SGHNT and CDR2 YYREEE (reference sequence). CDR3: CASSFHRGLNTEAFF.

The chain uses TRBV5-1 and TRBJ1-5. Germline CDR1 SGHRS, CDR2 YFSETQ. This CDR3 is 15 amino acids long. This CDR3 reads CASSLFGVGDQPQHF.

V usage is TRBV7-9 and J usage is TRBJ1-2; TCRdb names TRBD1, which stays unverified in the absence of DNA. CDR1 SEHNR and CDR2 FQNEAQ come from the germline V gene (reference sequence). The CDR3 has 15 residues. The CDR3 spells CASSLAPTGGYGYTF.